The source of this T cell receptor (beta chain) is a study of response to subunit inactivated influenza vaccine. Study conclusions and caveats: The authors suggested that every seasonal influenza vaccination recruits few new T cells.

TCRdb re-analysed the RT-PCR reads in MiXCR, keeping a single row per CDR3 protein. The sample includes 500,000 to 700,000 distinct CDR3 sequences, less than 25% of them seen just once. This clonotype showed up just a few times. Its antigen is undetermined. This same sample was also part of a study on T cells expressing NK-cell markers. That report notes: Synthesis of TCR beta cDNA relied on 5'RACE template switching carrying UMIs. Investigators obtained TCR beta repertoires from sorted CD3+CD56+NKG2C+, CD3+CD56+NKG2C- and CD3+CD56-NKG2C+ T cells. Just one sequenced donor of eight was HCMV-seronegative, while seven were seropositive. Where several donors were concerned, these clonotypes also led the CD3+CD56-NKG2C+ fraction.

The clonotype comes from a man between 45 and 60 years old who received an inactivated influenza vaccine. The source was CD4+ T cells sorted from PBMCs, collected 11 to 12 days after vaccination.

The CDR3 loop is CSARDGHFYEQYF. CDR3 bases: TGCAGTGCTAGAGACGGACACTTCTACGAGCAGTACTTC. This chain connects TRBV20-1 to TRBJ2-7; tentative D call: TRBD1 (5 bases). The CDR3 runs 13 residues. Germline values: CDR1 DFQATT, CDR2 SNEGSKA (reference sequence). Between the trimmed V and J ends, which lost 0 bases and 3 bases, there was a span of 9 bases.